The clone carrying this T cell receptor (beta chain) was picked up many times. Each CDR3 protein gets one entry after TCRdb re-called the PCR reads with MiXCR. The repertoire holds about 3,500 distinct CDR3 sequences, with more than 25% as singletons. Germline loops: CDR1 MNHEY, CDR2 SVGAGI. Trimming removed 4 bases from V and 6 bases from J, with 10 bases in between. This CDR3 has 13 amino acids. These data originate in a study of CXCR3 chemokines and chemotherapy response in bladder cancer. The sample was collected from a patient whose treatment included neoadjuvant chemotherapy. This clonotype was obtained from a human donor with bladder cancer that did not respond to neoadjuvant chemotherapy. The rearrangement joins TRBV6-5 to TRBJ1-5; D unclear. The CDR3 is CASSLFTGQPQHF. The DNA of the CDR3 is TGTGCCAGCAGTTTATTCACGGGTCAGCCCCAGCATTTT.